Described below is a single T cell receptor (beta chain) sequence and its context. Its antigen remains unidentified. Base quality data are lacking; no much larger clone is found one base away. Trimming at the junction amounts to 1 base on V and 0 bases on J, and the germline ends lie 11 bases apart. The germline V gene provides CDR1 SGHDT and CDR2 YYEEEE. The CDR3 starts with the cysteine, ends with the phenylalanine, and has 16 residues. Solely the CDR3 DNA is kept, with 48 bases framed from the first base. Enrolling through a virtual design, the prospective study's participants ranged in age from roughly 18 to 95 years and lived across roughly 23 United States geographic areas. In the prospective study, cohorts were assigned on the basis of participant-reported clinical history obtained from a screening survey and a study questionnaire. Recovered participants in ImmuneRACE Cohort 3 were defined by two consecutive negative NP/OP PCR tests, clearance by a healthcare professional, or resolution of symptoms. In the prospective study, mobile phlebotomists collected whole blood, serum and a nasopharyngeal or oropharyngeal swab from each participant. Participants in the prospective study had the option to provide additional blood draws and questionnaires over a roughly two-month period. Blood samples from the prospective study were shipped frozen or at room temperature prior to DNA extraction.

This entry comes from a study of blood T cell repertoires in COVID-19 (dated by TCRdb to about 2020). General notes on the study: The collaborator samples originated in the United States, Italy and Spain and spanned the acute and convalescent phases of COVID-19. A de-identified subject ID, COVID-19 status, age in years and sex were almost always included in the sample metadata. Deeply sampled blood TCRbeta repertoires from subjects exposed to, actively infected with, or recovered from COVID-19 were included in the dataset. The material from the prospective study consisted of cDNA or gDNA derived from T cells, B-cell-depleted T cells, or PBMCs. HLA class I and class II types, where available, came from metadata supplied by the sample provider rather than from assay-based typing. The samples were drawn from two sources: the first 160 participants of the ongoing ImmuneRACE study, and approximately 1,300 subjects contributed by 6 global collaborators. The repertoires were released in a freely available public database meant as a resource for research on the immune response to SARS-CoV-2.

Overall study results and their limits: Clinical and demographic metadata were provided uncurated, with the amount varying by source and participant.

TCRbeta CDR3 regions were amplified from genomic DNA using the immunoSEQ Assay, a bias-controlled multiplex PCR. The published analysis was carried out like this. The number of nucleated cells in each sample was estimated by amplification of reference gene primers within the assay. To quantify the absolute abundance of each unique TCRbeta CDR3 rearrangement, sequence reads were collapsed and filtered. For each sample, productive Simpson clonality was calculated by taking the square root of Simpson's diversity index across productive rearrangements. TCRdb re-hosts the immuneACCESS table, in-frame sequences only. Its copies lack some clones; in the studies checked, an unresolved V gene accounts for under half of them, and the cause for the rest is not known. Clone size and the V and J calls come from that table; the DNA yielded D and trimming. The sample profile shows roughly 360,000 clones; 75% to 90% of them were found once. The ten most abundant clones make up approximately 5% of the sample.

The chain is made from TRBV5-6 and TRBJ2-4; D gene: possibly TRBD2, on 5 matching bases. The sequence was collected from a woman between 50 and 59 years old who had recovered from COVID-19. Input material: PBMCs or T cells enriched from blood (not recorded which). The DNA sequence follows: TGTGCCAGCAGCTTGCTCAGCGGACTAGCCAAAAACATTCAGTACTTC. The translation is CASSLLSGLAKNIQYF.